The clone carrying this T cell receptor beta chain appeared once. Assay used: immunoSEQ multiplex PCR; TCRdb lists only in-frame clones, some missing. The sample lists over 20,000 clones; 80% to 90% were seen once. Pretreatment sampling and on-treatment sampling together yielded between 1 and 8 samples for each patient. The data derive from a study of PD-L1 blockade in urothelial cancer. Study summary: Patients' atezolizumab regimen, 1,200 mg intravenously every 3 weeks, began around 2014.

Germline trimming cut 0 bases from V and 2 bases from J; bases unmatched to any gene: 5. The CDR3 extends over 16 amino acids. Germline values: CDR1 LNHNV, CDR2 YYDKDF (reference sequence). The gene calls are TRBV15 and TRBJ2-3, with TRBD2 matching 7 bases. The TCR sequence derives from a man aged 55 to 69 with urothelial cancer. Material: PBMCs, obtained around atezolizumab (anti-PD-L1) treatment. The CDR3 spells CATSRDLGGATDTQYF. CDR3 coding DNA: TGTGCCACCAGCAGAGATTTGGGAGGGGCCACAGATACGCAGTATTTT.